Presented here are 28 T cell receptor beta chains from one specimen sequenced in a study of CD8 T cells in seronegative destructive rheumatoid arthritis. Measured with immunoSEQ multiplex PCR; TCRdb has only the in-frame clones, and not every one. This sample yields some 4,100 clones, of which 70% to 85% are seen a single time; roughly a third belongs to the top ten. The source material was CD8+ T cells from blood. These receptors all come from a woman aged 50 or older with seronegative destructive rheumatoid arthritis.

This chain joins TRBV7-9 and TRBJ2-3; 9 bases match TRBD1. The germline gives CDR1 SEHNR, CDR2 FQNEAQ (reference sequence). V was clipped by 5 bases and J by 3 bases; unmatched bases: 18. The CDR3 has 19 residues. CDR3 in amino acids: CASSPGPGTGLLMTDTQYF. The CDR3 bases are TGTGCCAGCAGCCCGGGTCCCGGGACAGGGCTCCTCATGACAGATACGCAGTATTTT. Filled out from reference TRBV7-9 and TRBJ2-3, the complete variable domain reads DTGVSQNPRHKITKRGQNVTFRCDPISEHNRLYWYRQTLGQGPEFLTYFQNEAQLEKSRLLSDRFSAERPKGSFSTLEIQRTEQGDSAMYLCASSPGPGTGLLMTDTQYFGPGTRLTVL.

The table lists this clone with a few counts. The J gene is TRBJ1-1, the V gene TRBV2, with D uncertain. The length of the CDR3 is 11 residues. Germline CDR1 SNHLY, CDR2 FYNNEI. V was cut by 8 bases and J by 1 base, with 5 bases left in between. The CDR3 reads CASVGNTEAFF. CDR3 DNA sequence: TGTGCCAGCGTCGGGAACACTGAAGCTTTCTTT.

The CDR3 DNA follows: TGCAGCGTTGAAGATTTTGGGGGGGACGCTGAAGCTTTCTTT. It translates to CSVEDFGGDAEAFF. The V gene is TRBV29-1, the J gene TRBJ1-1, with a possible D match to TRBD1 (5 bases). Germline values: CDR1 SQVTM, CDR2 ANQGSEA. CDR3 length: 14 residues. V was clipped by 0 bases and J by 6 bases, with 14 bases between them.

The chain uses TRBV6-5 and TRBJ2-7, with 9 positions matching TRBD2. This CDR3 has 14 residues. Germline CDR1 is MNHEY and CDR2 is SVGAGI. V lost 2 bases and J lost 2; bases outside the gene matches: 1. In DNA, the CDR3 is TGTGCCAGCAGTTACAGCGGGGGGACCTACGAGCAGTACTTC. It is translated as CASSYSGGTYEQYF.

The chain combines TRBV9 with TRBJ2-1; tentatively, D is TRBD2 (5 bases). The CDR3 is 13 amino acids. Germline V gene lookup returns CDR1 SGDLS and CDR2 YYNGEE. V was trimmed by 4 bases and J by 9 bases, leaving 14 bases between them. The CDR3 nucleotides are TGTGCCAGCAGCACCCGGGATTGGAGTGAGCAGTTCTTC. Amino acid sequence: CASSTRDWSEQFF.

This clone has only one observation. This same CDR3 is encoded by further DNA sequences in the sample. CDR3 loop: CASSAEGYSNQPQHF. The DNA for the CDR3 is TGTGCCAGCAGCGCGGAGGGATATAGCAATCAGCCCCAGCATTTT. The V call is TRBV7-8, the J call TRBJ1-5; the D is unclear. This CDR3 comprises 15 residues. CDR1 is SGHVS and CDR2 is FQNEAQ in the germline V gene. V dropped 5 bases and J dropped 0 bases, with 11 bases sitting between them.

The CDR3 is CASSKISATNEKLFF. As DNA, the CDR3 is TGTGCCAGCAGCAAGATTAGTGCAACTAATGAAAAACTGTTTTTT. V and J are TRBV2 and TRBJ1-4, with unresolved D. CDR1 SNHLY and CDR2 FYNNEI come from the germline V gene. V gave up 6 bases and J gave up 0 bases, with 11 bases separating them. This CDR3 is 15 amino acids long.

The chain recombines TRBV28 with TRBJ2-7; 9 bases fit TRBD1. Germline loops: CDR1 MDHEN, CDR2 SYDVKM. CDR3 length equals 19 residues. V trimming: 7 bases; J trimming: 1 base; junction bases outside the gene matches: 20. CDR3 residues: CASTLGVFGTGISSYEQYF. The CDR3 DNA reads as TGTGCCAGCACCTTGGGGGTGTTCGGGACAGGGATAAGTTCCTACGAGCAGTACTTC.

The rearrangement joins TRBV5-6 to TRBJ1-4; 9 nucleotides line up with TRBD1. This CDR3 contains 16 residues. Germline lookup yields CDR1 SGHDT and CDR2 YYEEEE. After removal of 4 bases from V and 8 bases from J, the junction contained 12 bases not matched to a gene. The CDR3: CASSLITGGGGEKLFF. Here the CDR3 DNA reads TGTGCCAGCAGCCTCATAACAGGGGGCGGAGGAGAAAAACTGTTTTTT.

In nucleotides, the CDR3 is TGTGCCAGCAGCTCGGACAGCTACGAGCAGTACTTC. As protein: CASSSDSYEQYF. The gene calls are TRBV11-2 and TRBJ2-7, with a tentative D call TRBD1 (6 bases). The CDR3 covers 12 residues. V lost 4 bases and J lost 3, with 7 bases in between. The germline gives CDR1 SGHAT, CDR2 FQNNGV. Using reference TRBV11-2 and TRBJ2-7 for the parts outside the CDR3, the full variable domain is EAGVAQSPRYKIIEKRQSVAFWCNPISGHATLYWYQQILGQGPKLLIQFQNNGVVDDSQLPKDRFSAERLKGVDSTLKIQPAKLEDSAVYLCASSSDSYEQYFGPGTRLTVT.

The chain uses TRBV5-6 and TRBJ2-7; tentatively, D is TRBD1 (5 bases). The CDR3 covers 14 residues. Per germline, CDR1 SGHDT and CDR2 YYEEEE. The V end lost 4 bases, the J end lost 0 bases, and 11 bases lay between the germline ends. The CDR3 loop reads CASSLRVSSYEQYF. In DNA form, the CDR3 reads TGTGCCAGCAGCCTCAGGGTCAGCTCCTACGAGCAGTACTTC.

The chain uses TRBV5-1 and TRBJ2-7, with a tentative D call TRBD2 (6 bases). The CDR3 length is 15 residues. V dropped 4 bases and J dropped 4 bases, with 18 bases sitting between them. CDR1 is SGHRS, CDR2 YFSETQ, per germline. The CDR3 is CASSPGDLGFYEQYF. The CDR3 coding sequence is TGCGCCAGCAGCCCGGGGGACTTGGGATTTTACGAGCAGTACTTC.

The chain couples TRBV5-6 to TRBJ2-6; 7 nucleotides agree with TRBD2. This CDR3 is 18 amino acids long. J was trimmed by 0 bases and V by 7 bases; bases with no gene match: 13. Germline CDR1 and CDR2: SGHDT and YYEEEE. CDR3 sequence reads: CASASGEGPLSGANVLTF. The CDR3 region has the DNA TGTGCCAGCGCCTCCGGGGAGGGGCCCCTCTCTGGGGCCAACGTCCTGACTTTC.

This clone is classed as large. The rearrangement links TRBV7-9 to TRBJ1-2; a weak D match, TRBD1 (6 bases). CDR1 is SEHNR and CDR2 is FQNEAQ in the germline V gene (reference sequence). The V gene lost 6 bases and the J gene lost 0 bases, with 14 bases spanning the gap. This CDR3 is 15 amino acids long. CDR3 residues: CASRPTGATNYGYTF. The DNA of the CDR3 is TGTGCCAGCAGGCCGACAGGAGCGACTAACTATGGCTACACCTTC.

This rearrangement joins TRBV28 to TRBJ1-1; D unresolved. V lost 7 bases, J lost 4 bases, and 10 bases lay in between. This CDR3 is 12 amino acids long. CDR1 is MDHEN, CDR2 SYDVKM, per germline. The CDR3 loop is CASITSGTEAFF. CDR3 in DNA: TGTGCCAGCATTACCTCCGGCACTGAAGCTTTCTTT.

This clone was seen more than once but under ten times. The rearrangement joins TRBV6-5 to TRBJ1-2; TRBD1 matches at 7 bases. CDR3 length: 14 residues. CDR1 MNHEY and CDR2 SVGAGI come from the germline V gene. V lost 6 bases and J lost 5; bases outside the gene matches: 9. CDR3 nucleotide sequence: TGTGCCAGCAGCGCTATGGGACAGACATATGGCTACACCTTC. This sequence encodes CASSAMGQTYGYTF.

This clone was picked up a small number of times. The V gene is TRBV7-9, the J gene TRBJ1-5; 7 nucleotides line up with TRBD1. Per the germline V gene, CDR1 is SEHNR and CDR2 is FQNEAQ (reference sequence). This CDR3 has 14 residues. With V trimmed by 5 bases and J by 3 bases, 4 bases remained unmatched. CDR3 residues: CASSRGQINQPQHF. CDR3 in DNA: TGTGCCAGCAGCCGGGGACAGATCAATCAGCCCCAGCATTTT. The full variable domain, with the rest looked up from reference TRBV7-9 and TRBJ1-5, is DTGVSQNPRHKITKRGQNVTFRCDPISEHNRLYWYRQTLGQGPEFLTYFQNEAQLEKSRLLSDRFSAERPKGSFSTLEIQRTEQGDSAMYLCASSRGQINQPQHFGDGTRLSIL.

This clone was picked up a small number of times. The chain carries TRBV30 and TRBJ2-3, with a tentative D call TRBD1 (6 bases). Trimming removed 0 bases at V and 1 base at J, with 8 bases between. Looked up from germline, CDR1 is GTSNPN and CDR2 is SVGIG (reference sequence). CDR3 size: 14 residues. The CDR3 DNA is TGTGCCTGGAGTGTATCAGGGGGCACAGATACGCAGTATTTT. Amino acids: CAWSVSGGTDTQYF. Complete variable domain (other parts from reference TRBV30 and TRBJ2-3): SQTIHQWPATLVQPVGSPLSLECTVEGTSNPNLYWYRQAAGRGLQLLFYSVGIGQISSEVPQNLSASRPQDRQFILSSKKLLLSDSGFYLCAWSVSGGTDTQYFGPGTRLTVL.

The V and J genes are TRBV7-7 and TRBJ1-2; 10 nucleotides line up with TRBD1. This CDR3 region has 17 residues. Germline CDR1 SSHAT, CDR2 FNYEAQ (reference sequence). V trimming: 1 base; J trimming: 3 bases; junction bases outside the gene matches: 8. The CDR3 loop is CASSLEGTGDQDYGYTF. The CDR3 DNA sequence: TGTGCCAGCAGCTTAGAGGGGACAGGGGATCAGGACTATGGCTACACCTTC. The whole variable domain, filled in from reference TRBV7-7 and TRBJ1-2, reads GAGVSQSPRYKVTKRGQDVTLRCDPISSHATLYWYQQALGQGPEFLTYFNYEAQPDKSGLPSDRFSAERPEGSISTLTIQRTEQRDSAMYRCASSLEGTGDQDYGYTFGSGTRLTVV.

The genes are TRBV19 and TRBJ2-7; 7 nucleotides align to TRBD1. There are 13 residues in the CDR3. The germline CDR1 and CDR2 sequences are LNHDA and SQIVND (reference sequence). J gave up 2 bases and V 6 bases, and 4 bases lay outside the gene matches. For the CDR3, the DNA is TGTGCCAGTAGCGTCGGGACAGCCTACGAGCAGTACTTC. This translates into CASSVGTAYEQYF. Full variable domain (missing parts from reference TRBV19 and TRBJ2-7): DGGITQSPKYLFRKEGQNVTLSCEQNLNHDAMYWYRQDPGQGLRLIYYSQIVNDFQKGDIAEGYSVSREKKESFPLTVTSAQKNPTAFYLCASSVGTAYEQYFGPGTRLTVT.

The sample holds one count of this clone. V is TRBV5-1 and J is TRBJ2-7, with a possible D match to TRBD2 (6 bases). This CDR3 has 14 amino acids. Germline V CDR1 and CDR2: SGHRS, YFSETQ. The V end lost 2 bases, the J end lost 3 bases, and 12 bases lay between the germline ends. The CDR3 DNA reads TGCGCCAGCAGCTTTGTTTCGGGGGACTACGAGCAGTACTTC. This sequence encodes CASSFVSGDYEQYF.

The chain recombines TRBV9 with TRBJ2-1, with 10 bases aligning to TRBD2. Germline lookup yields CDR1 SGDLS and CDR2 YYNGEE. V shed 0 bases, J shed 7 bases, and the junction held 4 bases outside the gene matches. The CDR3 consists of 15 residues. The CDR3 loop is CASSVEAGGRNEQFF. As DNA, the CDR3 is TGTGCCAGCAGCGTAGAAGCGGGGGGGCGTAATGAGCAGTTCTTC. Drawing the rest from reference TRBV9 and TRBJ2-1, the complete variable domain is DSGVTQTPKHLITATGQRVTLRCSPRSGDLSVYWYQQSLDQGLQFLIQYYNGEERAKGNILERFSAQQFPDLHSELNLSSLELGDSALYFCASSVEAGGRNEQFFGPGTRLTVL.

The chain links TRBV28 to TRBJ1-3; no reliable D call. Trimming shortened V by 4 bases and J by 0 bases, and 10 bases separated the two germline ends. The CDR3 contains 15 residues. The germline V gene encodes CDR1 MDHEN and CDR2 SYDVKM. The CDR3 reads CASSSIQSSGNTIYF. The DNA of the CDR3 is TGTGCCAGCAGTTCAATACAGTCCTCTGGAAACACCATATATTTT.

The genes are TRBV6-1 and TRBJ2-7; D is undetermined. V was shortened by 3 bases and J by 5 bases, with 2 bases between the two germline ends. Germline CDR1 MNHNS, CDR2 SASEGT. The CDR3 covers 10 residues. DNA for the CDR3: TGTGCCAGCAGTGACGACGAGCAGTACTTC. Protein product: CASSDDEQYF.

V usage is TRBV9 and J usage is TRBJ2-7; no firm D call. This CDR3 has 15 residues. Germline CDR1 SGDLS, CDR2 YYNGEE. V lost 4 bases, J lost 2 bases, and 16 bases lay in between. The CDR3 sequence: CASSPFRSQTYEQYF. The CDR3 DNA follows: TGTGCCAGCAGCCCTTTTCGTAGCCAGACCTACGAGCAGTACTTC.

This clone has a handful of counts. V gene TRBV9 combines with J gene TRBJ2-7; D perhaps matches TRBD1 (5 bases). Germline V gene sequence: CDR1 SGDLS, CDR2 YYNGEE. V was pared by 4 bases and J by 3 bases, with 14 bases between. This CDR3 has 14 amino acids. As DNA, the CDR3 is TGTGCCAGCAGCCAAGATTCCAGGGTCTACGAGCAGTACTTC. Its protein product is CASSQDSRVYEQYF.

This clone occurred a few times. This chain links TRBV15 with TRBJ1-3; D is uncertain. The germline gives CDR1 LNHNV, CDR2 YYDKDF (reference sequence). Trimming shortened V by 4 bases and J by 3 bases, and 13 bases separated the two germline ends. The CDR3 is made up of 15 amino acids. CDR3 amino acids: CATSNLSRFGNTIYF. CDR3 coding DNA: TGTGCCACCAGCAACCTCTCCCGGTTTGGAAACACCATATATTTT. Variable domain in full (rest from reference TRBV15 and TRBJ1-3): DAMVIQNPRYQVTQFGKPVTLSCSQTLNHNVMYWYQQKSSQAPKLLFHYYDKDFNNEADTPDNFQSRRPNTSFCFLDIRSPGLGDTAMYLCATSNLSRFGNTIYFGEGSWLTVV.

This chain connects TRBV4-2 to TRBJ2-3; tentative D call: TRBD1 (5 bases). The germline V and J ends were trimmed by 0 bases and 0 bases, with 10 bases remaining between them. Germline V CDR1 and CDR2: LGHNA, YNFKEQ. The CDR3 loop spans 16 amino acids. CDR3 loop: CASSQEQARSTDTQYF. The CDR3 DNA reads TGTGCCAGCAGCCAAGAACAGGCCCGGAGCACAGATACGCAGTATTTT.